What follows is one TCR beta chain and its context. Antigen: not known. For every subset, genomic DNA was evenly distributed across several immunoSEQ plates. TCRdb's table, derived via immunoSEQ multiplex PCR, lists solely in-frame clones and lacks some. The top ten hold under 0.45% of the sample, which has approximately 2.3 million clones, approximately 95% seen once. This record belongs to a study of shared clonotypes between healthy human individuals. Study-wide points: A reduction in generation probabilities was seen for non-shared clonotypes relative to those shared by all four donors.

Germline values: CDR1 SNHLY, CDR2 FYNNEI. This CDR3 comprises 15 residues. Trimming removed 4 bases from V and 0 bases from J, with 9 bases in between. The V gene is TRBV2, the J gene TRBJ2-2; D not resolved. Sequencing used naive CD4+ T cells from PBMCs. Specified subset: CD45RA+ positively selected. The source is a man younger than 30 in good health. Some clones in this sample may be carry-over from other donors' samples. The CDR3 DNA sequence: TGTGCCAGCAGTGCGGGCGGACCGAACACCGGGGAGCTGTTTTTT. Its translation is CASSAGGPNTGELFF.